This T cell receptor (beta chain) was captured in a study of response to subunit inactivated influenza vaccine. From germline, CDR1 is PRHDT and CDR2 FYEKMQ (reference sequence). J was trimmed by 5 bases and V by 0 bases; bases with no gene match: 6. This CDR3 region has 16 residues. Overall study findings and caveats: Authors suggested that a seasonal influenza vaccination recruits few new T cells each time.

This clonotype was counted a few times. Antigen specificity is unknown. Each CDR3 protein is one row after TCRdb ran MiXCR on the RT-PCR reads. The profile shows fewer than 250,000 distinct CDR3 sequences, approximately 14% of them singletons. The sequence was obtained from a man aged 45-60 years who received an inactivated influenza vaccine. The sample in question was CD8+ T cells sorted from PBMCs, obtained approximately 5 days after vaccination. The gene calls are TRBV13 and TRBJ2-5; TRBD2 matches at 10 bases. The CDR3 is CASSLGERGGRETQYF. The CDR3 DNA is TGTGCCAGCAGCTTAGGGGAGCGGGGGGGCCGGGAGACCCAGTACTTC. Combining the CDR3 with reference TRBV13 and TRBJ2-5 gives the whole variable domain AAGVIQSPRHLIKEKRETATLKCYPIPRHDTVYWYQQGPGQDPQFLISFYEKMQSDKGSIPDRFSAQQFSDYHSELNMSSLELGDSALYFCASSLGERGGRETQYFGPGTRLLVL.